This TCR beta chain emerged from a study of blood T cells in healthy people across ages. The study's findings and limits: The recorded TCR beta diversity per million T cells decreased in a roughly linear manner with age.

From germline, CDR1 is ENHRY and CDR2 SYGVKD. With 3 bases removed from V and 2 bases from J, the gap between germline ends came to 8 bases. This CDR3 comprises 13 residues. The individuals who served as donors were healthy Caucasians living in Russia, aged roughly 6 to 90. Drawing of peripheral blood yielded about 10 milliliters from each donor. A note on this clonotype: No antigen is known for it.

A second roughly 6 to 12 cycle PCR used barcoded and J-beta primers. Unique molecular identifiers of 12 random nucleotides labeled each cDNA. A single record per CDR3 protein comes from TCRdb applying MiXCR to the 5' RACE reads. The data hold roughly 1.7 million distinct CDR3 sequences, with roughly 30% observed a single time. The V call is TRBV10-3, the J call TRBJ2-7, with a possible D match to TRBD2 (5 bases). Specimen: blood. The clonotype originates from a young woman in good health. CDR3 sequence: CAISERLTYEQYF. In nucleotides, the CDR3 is TGTGCCATCAGTGAACGACTAACCTACGAGCAGTACTTC.